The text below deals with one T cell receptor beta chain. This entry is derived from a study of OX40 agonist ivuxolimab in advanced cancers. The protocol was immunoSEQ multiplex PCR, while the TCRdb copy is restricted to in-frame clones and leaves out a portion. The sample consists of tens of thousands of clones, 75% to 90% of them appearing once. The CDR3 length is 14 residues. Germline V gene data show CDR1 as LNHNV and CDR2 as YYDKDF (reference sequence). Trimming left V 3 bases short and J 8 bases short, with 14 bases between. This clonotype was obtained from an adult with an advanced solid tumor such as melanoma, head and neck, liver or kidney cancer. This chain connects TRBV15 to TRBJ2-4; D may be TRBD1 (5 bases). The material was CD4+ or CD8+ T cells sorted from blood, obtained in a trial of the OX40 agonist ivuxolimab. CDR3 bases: TGTGCCACCAGCAGTCTACAGGCGATGGACATTCAGTACTTC. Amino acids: CATSSLQAMDIQYF.